A selection of T cell receptor beta chains follows, all from one sample in a study of glioma-infiltrating T cells. Via MiXCR, TCRdb re-called the multiplex PCR reads, giving one row per CDR3 protein. The data show over 90,000 distinct CDR3 sequences, with about 28% seen just once and 44% held by the top ten. The specimen sequenced was glioma tissue, nonneoplastic brain tissue, or PBMCs (not recorded which). Receptors originate from a human donor with low-grade glioma or glioblastoma, undergoing nonglioma brain surgery, or in good health (not recorded which). CDR3s include the opening cysteine and the closing phenylalanine or tryptophan. The D gene is left open where the match is weak. A row's size may be missing; if present it is once, few, many or a size class.

clone size	V gene	J gene	D gene	CDR3 DNA	CDR3 protein
many	TRBV4-3	TRBJ1-2	TRBD1	TGCGCCAGCAGCCGCGGAGGAGGGGGCGAGAACTATGGCTACACCTTC	CASSRGGGGENYGYTF
few	TRBV12-3/TRBV12-4	TRBJ2-3	.	TGTGCCAGCAGTTCTAGACCCCCCCCAGATACGCAGTATTTT	CASSSRPPPDTQYF
many	TRBV20-1	TRBJ1-4	TRBD1	TGCAGTGCTACCCCGACAGGGGAGGATGAAAAACTGTTTTTT	CSATPTGEDEKLFF
many	TRBV6-2/TRBV6-3	TRBJ2-5	.	TGTGCCAGCAGTTCCATACGGGAGACCCAGTACTTC	CASSSIRETQYF
.	TRBV6-1	TRBJ2-1	.	TGTGCCAGCAGTGAAGCTGGTGGTGGGGATTACAATGAGCAGTTCTTC	CASSEAGGGDYNEQFF
many	TRBV28	TRBJ1-2	.	TGTGCCAGCAGTAACAGGAGCAGCTACACCTTC	CASSNRSSYTF
.	TRBV7-8	TRBJ1-5	.	TGTGCCAGCAGCTTAATGGCCCTCGGGAGCAATCAGCCCCAGCATTTT	CASSLMALGSNQPQHF
many	TRBV6-1	TRBJ2-7	.	TGTGCCAGCAGTGGATACAATTCCTACGAGCAGTACTTC	CASSGYNSYEQYF
.	TRBV3-1	TRBJ2-7	TRBD2	TGTGCCAGCAGCCAAGGTGCCGGGGGGGCCTACGAGCAGTACTTC	CASSQGAGGAYEQYF
.	TRBV12-3/TRBV12-4	TRBJ1-1	.	TGTGCCAGCAGTTTAATTTGGCGACAGAACACTGAAGCTTTCTTT	CASSLIWRQNTEAFF
many	TRBV7-2	TRBJ2-5	.	TGTGCCAGCAGCCAAAGCAGGGAGACCCAGTACTTC	CASSQSRETQYF
many	TRBV28	TRBJ2-3	TRBD1	TGTGCCAGCAACCCGCCCTCAACAGGGGGTACGCAGTATTTT	CASNPPSTGGTQYF
many	TRBV7-9	TRBJ2-5	.	TGTGCCAGCAGCTTAAGAGGAGACCAAGAGACCCAGTACTTC	CASSLRGDQETQYF
many	TRBV19	TRBJ1-5	.	TGTGCCAGTAGGTTACAAGAAAGTCAGCCCCAGCATTTT	CASRLQESQPQHF
many	TRBV4-2	TRBJ2-3	.	TGTGCCAGCAGCCAAGCTGTAGATACGCAGTATTTT	CASSQAVDTQYF
many	TRBV20-1	TRBJ1-2	.	TGCAGTGCTAGAGATTCACAGGGAATGCATGGCTACACCTTC	CSARDSQGMHGYTF
many	TRBV28	TRBJ1-2	.	TGTGCCAGCAGGTTTGGGGGGGGCGTGTATGGCTACACCTTC	CASRFGGGVYGYTF
many	TRBV20-1	TRBJ2-5	.	TGCAGTGCTAGTGCAAGGCAGGGAGAGACCCAGTACTTC	CSASARQGETQYF
many	TRBV20-1	TRBJ1-6	.	TGCAGTGCTAGTAGGCGGACAGCAGATAATTCACCCCTCCACTTT	CSASRRTADNSPLHF
.	TRBV12-3/TRBV12-4	TRBJ2-3	.	TGTGCCAGCAGTTACCAGGGAGGCACAGATACGCAGTATTTT	CASSYQGGTDTQYF
few	TRBV7-2	TRBJ2-5	.	TGTGCCAGCAGCTTGGGCCAGAACCAAGAGACCCAGTACTTC	CASSLGQNQETQYF
few	TRBV7-2	TRBJ1-2	TRBD1	TGTGCCAGCAGCTTAGGCCCCCTAGGGACAGGGGGAAGTGGCTACACCTTC	CASSLGPLGTGGSGYTF
many	TRBV7-6	TRBJ1-1	.	TGTGCCAGCAGCTTAGTACGGAGCACTGAAGCTTTCTTT	CASSLVRSTEAFF
.	TRBV24-1	TRBJ2-1	.	TGTGCCACCAGTGATCCTCGAGGTATAGAGGGGGGCCTACATGAGCAGTTCTTC	CATSDPRGIEGGLHEQFF
.	TRBV30	TRBJ1-1	TRBD1	TGTGCCTGGAGTGCACAGGGGGCGACTGAAGCTTTCTTT	CAWSAQGATEAFF
.	TRBV5-1	TRBJ2-3	TRBD1	TGCGCCAGCAGCAGCGGACAGGGTTTGTCATATACGCAGTATTTT	CASSSGQGLSYTQYF
.	TRBV19	TRBJ1-1	.	TGTGCCAGTAGCTCCCTTCCCCCCCGGGGGCCCGAAGCTTTCTTT	CASSSLPPRGPEAFF
.	TRBV12-3/TRBV12-4	TRBJ1-1	.	TGTGCCAGCAGTGGGCGGGGACTTGGGAACACTGAAGCTTTCTTT	CASSGRGLGNTEAFF
.	TRBV2	TRBJ1-1	.	TGTGCCAGCAGTGTCAGGGAGACTGAAGCTTTCTTT	CASSVRETEAFF
many	TRBV20-1	TRBJ1-6	.	TGCAGTGCTAGAGGAGAACAGGGACGTAATTCACCCCTCCACTTT	CSARGEQGRNSPLHF
few	TRBV7-2	TRBJ2-7	TRBD2	TGTGCCAGCAGCACTCCTAGCGGGGGGAAAGAGCAGTACTTC	CASSTPSGGKEQYF
.	TRBV11-1	TRBJ2-7	TRBD1	TGTGCCAGCAGCTTAATTGGGACAGCCTACGAGCAGTACTTC	CASSLIGTAYEQYF
many	TRBV14	TRBJ1-6	.	TGTGCCAGCAGCCAAGGTTATCAGGGCTCACCCCTCCACTTT	CASSQGYQGSPLHF
many	TRBV4-3	TRBJ2-5	TRBD1	TGCGCCAGCAGCCGCGGAGGGACAGGGGGCCGGGGAGAGACCCAGTACTTC	CASSRGGTGGRGETQYF
.	TRBV6-1	TRBJ1-1	.	TGTGCCACCCATCGGACGGGGAACACTGAAGCTTTCTTT	CATHRTGNTEAFF
few	TRBV18	TRBJ2-5	.	TGTGCCAGCTCACCACGGGGCGTAGAAGAGACCCAGTACTTC	CASSPRGVEETQYF
many	TRBV7-8	TRBJ2-5	.	TGTGCCAGCAGCTTTCCGGAACTTAAAGAGACCCAGTACTTC	CASSFPELKETQYF
many	TRBV20-1	TRBJ1-1	.	TGCAGTGCTAGAGACCGGGAAGCTTTCTTT	CSARDREAFF
many	TRBV28	TRBJ2-3	.	TGTGCCAGCAGTATGGGCGGGGACGCAGATACGCAGTATTTT	CASSMGGDADTQYF
.	TRBV19	TRBJ1-4	.	TGTGCCAGTAGAAACACAGGGATTACTAATGAAAAACTGTTTTTT	CASRNTGITNEKLFF